Shown below are 10 T cell receptor beta chains from a single sample sequenced in a study of T cells after posttransplantation cyclophosphamide. Methotrexate plus calcineurin inhibitor accompanied controls' myeloablative marrow transplants; sampling was 1 year later. The data were produced by immunoSEQ multiplex PCR, yet TCRdb's version contains in-frame clones alone and is incomplete. The data contain 9,000 to 10,000 clones, around 89% of them singletons. The source was PBMCs, collected after an allogeneic stem cell transplant with a calcineurin inhibitor and methotrexate. The receptor source for this set is a young adult male patient who received an allogeneic stem cell transplant from an unrelated donor, was CMV-positive, and had no GVHD. A share of the T cells may be of graft donor origin.

The chain carries TRBV14 and TRBJ2-3; D is unclear. In germline, CDR1 is SGHDN, CDR2 FVKESK. The CDR3 sequence is 14 residues long. Trimming removed 8 bases at V and 0 bases at J, with 12 bases between. CDR3 bases: TGTGCCAGCCGGTCCACAGCTAGCACAGATACGCAGTATTTT. Its protein product is CASRSTASTDTQYF.

This clone has just a few counts. The rearrangement joins TRBV7-9 to TRBJ2-7, with TRBD1 matching over 11 bases. With V trimmed by 5 bases and J by 6 bases, 9 bases remained unmatched. From germline, CDR1 is SEHNR and CDR2 FQNEAQ (reference sequence). This CDR3 spans 15 amino acids. The CDR3 region is CASSAPGQGVVEQYF. The CDR3 nucleotides are TGTGCCAGCAGCGCCCCGGGACAGGGGGTTGTCGAGCAGTACTTC.

The rearrangement links TRBV18 to TRBJ1-1; no reliable D call. The V end was cut by 3 bases, the J end by 1 base, with 12 bases between. The CDR3 loop spans 15 amino acids. In germline, CDR1 is KGHSH, CDR2 LQKENI. This CDR3 reads CASSPTENSNTEAFF. The CDR3 DNA is TGTGCCAGCTCACCCACGGAGAATTCGAACACTGAAGCTTTCTTT.

The rearrangement uses TRBV5-1 and TRBJ1-2; D is unresolved. This CDR3 comprises 14 residues. The V gene lost 0 bases and the J gene lost 6 bases, with 12 bases spanning the gap. Germline assignment: CDR1 SGHRS and CDR2 YFSETQ. CDR3 amino acids: CASSLVPSLDGYTF. CDR3 coding DNA: TGCGCCAGCAGCTTGGTTCCGAGCCTGGATGGCTACACCTTC.

The J gene is TRBJ2-1, the V gene TRBV15, with D maybe TRBD2 (6 bases). V lost 1 base to trimming and J lost 7 bases, with 8 bases between them. Germline-derived CDR1 and CDR2 are LNHNV and YYDKDF (reference sequence). The CDR3 sequence is 13 residues long. The CDR3 nucleotides read TGTGCCACCAGCAGAGTGGAGGGGAATGAGCAGTTCTTC. This translates into CATSRVEGNEQFF.

The genes are TRBV10-3 and TRBJ1-5; D is unclear. Germline CDR1 and CDR2: ENHRY and SYGVKD. This CDR3 is built from 14 residues. V lost 3 bases and J lost 1, with 7 bases in between. CDR3: CAISDRRSNQPQHF. The DNA of the CDR3 is TGTGCCATCAGTGATCGCAGGAGCAATCAGCCCCAGCATTTT.

CDR3 protein: CASSRTGEEAEAFF. Written as DNA, the CDR3 is TGTGCCAGCAGCAGGACAGGGGAAGAAGCTGAAGCTTTCTTT. J is TRBJ1-1 and V is TRBV7-2, with TRBD1 identical over 9 bases. CDR1 and CDR2 from the germline V gene are SGHTA and FQGNSA. Unmatched junction bases numbered 7, after V lost 5 bases and J lost 6 bases. The CDR3 sequence is 14 residues long.

The chain has TRBV10-2 and TRBJ1-2; D is ambiguous. V lost 5 bases to trimming and J lost 4 bases, with 14 bases between them. CDR1 and CDR2 from the germline V gene are WSHSY and SAAADI. This CDR3 is built from 14 residues. The CDR3: CASSSRASLYGYTF. The CDR3 DNA sequence: TGCGCCAGCAGTAGCAGAGCTAGCCTCTATGGCTACACCTTC.

This clone occurred a few times. Other DNA sequences from this sample encode an identical CDR3 as well. The V and J genes are TRBV28 and TRBJ2-1, with 7 positions matching TRBD2. Germline CDR1 reads MDHEN; CDR2 reads SYDVKM. V was pared by 5 bases and J by 0 bases, with 7 bases of the junction left unmatched. There are 16 residues in the CDR3. CDR3 sequence (DNA): TGTGCCAGCAGTCCCCTGCGGGGGAGCTCCTACAATGAGCAGTTCTTC. Protein product: CASSPLRGSSYNEQFF.

The CDR3 region has the DNA TGTGCCAGCTCCCCGCGGGCGGCGAACACCGGGGAGCTGTTTTTT. Its translation: CASSPRAANTGELFF. The V gene is TRBV18, the J gene TRBJ2-2; TRBD2 is a possible D gene (5 bases). This CDR3 region has 15 residues. Trimming took 6 bases from V and 0 from J, leaving 11 bases between them. CDR1 and CDR2 (germline): KGHSH, LQKENI.